This record concerns one T cell receptor (beta chain) sequence. The antigen remains undetermined. CDR3 length: 13 residues. The germline CDR1 and CDR2 sequences are ENHRY and SYGVKD. Trimming pared 7 bases from V and 1 base from J, leaving 10 bases between. This sample stems from a study of cytomegalovirus exposure and HLA in healthy donors. Researchers ran the PCR with 60 Vbeta and 13 Jbeta primers. Libraries were prepared by immunoSEQ multiplex PCR; TCRdb keeps only in-frame clonotypes and omits some of them. Of around 110,000 clones in the sample, approximately 80% were seen once. Study-wide points: V- and J-gene trimming in TCR beta was tied to a missense DCLRE1C variant by an analysis performed later. Some V segments could not be told apart, so they were left out, TRBV6-2 and TRBV6-3 among them. DRB1 had the most TCR associations and HLA-C the fewest, a later analysis found, with rates varying by HLA locus.

Sequencing input: PBMCs. The TCR sequence derives from a male donor in good health and CMV-seronegative. This sequence joins TRBV10-3 and TRBJ1-1; no definite D call. The CDR3 is CAITLSENTEAFF. The CDR3, as DNA: TGTGCCATCACCCTCTCAGAGAACACTGAAGCTTTCTTT.